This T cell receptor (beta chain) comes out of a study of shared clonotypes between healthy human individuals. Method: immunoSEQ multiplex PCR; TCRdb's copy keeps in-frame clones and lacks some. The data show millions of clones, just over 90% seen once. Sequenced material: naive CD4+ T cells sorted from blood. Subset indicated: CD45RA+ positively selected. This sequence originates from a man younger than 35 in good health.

CDR3 sequence reads: CASSIVATGGVDEQFF. CDR3 bases: TGTGCCAGTAGTATAGTCGCGACAGGGGGCGTTGATGAGCAGTTCTTC. The V and J genes are TRBV19 and TRBJ2-1; TRBD1 aligns across 10 bases. The germline V gene has CDR1 LNHDA and CDR2 SQIVND (reference sequence). V trimming: 1 base; J trimming: 8 bases; junction bases outside the gene matches: 8. There are 16 residues in the CDR3.